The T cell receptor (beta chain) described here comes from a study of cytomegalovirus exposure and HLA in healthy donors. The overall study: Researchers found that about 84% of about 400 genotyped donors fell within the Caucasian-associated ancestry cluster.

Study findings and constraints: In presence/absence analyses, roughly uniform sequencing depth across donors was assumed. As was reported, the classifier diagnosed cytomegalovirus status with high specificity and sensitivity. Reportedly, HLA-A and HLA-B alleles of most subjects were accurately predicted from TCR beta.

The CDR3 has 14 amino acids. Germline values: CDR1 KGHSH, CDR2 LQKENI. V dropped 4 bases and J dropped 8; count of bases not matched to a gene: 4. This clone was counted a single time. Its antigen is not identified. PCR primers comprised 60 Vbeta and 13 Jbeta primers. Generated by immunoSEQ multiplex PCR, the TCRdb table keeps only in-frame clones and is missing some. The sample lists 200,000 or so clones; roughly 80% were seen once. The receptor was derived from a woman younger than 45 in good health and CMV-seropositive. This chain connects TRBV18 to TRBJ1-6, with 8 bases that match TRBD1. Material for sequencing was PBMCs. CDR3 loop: CASSQTGGDSPLHF. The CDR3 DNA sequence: TGTGCCAGCTCACAAACAGGGGGAGATTCACCCCTCCACTTT.